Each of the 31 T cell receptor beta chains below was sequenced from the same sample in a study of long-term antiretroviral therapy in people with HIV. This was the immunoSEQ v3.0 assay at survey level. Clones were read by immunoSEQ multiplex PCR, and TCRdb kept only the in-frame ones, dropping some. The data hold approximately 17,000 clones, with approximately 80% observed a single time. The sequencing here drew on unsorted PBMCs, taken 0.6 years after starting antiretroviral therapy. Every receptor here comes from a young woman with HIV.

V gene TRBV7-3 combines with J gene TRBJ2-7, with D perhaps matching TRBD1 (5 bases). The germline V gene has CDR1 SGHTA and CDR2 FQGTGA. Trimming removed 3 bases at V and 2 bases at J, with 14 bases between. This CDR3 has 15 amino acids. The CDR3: CASSFGSGKTYEQYF. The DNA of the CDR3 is TGTGCCAGCAGCTTTGGTTCAGGGAAGACCTACGAGCAGTACTTC.

The CDR3 protein is CASSRQYSNQPQHF. The CDR3, as DNA: TGTGCCAGCAGTAGACAGTATAGCAATCAGCCCCAGCATTTT. The chain combines TRBV6-6 with TRBJ1-5; D might be TRBD1 (5 bases). Trimming shortened V by 5 bases and J by 0 bases, and 8 bases separated the two germline ends. Germline V gives CDR1 MNHNY, CDR2 SVGAGI (reference sequence). This CDR3 is 14 amino acids long.

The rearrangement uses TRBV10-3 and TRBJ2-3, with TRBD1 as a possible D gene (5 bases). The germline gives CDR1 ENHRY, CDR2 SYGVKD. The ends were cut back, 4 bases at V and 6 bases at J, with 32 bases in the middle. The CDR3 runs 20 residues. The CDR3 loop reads CAISGPVFPSGPRRQDTQYF. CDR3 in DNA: TGTGCCATCAGTGGCCCGGTTTTTCCTTCGGGCCCCCGACGACAGGATACGCAGTATTTT.

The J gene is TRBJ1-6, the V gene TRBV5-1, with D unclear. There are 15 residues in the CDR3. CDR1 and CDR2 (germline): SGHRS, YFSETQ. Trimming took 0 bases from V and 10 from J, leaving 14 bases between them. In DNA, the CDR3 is TGCGCCAGCAGCTTGGTGTGGAACCAGGAGTCACCCCTCCACTTT. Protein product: CASSLVWNQESPLHF.

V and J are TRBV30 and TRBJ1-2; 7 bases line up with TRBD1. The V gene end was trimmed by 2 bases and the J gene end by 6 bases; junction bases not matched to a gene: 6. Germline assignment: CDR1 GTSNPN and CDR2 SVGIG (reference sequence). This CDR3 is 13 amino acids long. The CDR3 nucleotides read TGTGCCTGGAGTCTTGACAGGGCTCATGGCTACACCTTC. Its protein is CAWSLDRAHGYTF.

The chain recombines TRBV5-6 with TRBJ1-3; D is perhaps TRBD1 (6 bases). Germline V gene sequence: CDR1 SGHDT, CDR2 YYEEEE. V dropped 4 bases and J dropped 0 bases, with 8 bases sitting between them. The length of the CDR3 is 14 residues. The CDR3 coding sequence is TGTGCCAGCAGCCCGGGACACTCTGGAAACACCATATATTTT. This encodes CASSPGHSGNTIYF.

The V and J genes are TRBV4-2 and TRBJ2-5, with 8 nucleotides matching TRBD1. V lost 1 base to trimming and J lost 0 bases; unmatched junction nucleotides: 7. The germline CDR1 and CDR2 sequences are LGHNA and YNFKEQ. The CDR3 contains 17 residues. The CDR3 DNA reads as TGTGCCAGCAGCCAAGCCGGGACAGGAACGTACCAAGAGACCCAGTACTTC. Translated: CASSQAGTGTYQETQYF.

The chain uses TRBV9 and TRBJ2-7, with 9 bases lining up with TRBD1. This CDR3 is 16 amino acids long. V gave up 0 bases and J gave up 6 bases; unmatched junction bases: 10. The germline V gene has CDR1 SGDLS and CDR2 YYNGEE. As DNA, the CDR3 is TGTGCCAGCAGCGTAGCGGGACAGGGAGAAGGAAGCGAGCAGTACTTC. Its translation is CASSVAGQGEGSEQYF.

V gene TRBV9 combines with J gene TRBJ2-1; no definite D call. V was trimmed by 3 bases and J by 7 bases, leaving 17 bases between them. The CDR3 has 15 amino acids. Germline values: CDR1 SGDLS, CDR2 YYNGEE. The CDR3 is CASSETLGRSNEQFF. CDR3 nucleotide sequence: TGTGCCAGCAGCGAAACCCTGGGCAGATCAAATGAGCAGTTCTTC.

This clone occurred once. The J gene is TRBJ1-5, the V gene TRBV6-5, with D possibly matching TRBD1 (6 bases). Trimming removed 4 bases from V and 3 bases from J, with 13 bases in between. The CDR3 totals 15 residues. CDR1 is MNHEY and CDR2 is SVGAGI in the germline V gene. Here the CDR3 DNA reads TGTGCCAGCAGTTCTTCAAACAGGGCCAATCAGCCCCAGCATTTT. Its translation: CASSSSNRANQPQHF.

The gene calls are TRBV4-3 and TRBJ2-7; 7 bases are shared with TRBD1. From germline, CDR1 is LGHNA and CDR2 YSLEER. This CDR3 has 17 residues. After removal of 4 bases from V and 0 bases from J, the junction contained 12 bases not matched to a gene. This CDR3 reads CASSPYRGQPNSYEQYF. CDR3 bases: TGCGCCAGCAGCCCCTACCGGGGACAGCCAAACTCCTACGAGCAGTACTTC.

The CDR3, as DNA: TGTGCCAGCAGTGACCCGGACACCACCGGGGAGCTGTTTTTT. Its translation: CASSDPDTTGELFF. The chain uses TRBV6-4 and TRBJ2-2, with D possibly being TRBD1 (5 bases). The V and J ends lost 2 bases and 4 bases respectively, with 8 bases between them. The CDR3 is 14 residues long. CDR1 and CDR2 from the germline V gene are MRHNA and SNTAGT.

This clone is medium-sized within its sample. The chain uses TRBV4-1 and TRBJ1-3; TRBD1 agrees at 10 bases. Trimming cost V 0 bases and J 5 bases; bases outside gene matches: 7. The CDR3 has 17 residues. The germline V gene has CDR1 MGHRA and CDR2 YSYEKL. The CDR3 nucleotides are TGCGCCAGCAGCCAAGATTGGGAGACAGGGGGCAGAAACACCATATATTTT. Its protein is CASSQDWETGGRNTIYF.

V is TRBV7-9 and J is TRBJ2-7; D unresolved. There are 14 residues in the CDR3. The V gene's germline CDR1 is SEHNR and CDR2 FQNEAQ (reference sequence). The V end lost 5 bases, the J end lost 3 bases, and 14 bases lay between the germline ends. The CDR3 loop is CASSGSNTHYEQYF. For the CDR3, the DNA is TGTGCCAGCAGCGGATCTAATACGCACTACGAGCAGTACTTC.

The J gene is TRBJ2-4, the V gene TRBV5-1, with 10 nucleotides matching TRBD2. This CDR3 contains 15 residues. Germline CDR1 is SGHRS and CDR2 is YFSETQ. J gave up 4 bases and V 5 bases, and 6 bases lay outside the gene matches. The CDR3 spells CASRSSGGDKNIQYF. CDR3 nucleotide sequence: TGCGCCAGCAGGTCTAGCGGGGGTGATAAAAACATTCAGTACTTC.

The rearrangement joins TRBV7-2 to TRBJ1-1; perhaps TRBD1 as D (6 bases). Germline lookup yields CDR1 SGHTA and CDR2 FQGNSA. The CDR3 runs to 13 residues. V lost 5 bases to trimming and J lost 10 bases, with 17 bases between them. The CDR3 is CASSLRQAPLAFF. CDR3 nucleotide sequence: TGTGCCAGCAGCCTCCGACAGGCCCCCCTAGCTTTCTTT.

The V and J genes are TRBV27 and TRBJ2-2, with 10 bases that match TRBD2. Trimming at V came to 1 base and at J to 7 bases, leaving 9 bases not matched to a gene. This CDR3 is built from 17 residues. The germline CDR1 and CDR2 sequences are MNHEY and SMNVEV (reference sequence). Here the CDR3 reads CASSLLMASGSDGELFF. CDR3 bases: TGTGCCAGCAGTTTATTAATGGCTAGCGGGAGTGACGGGGAGCTGTTTTTT.

DNA of the CDR3: TGCGCCAGCAGCCCCTCCGAGAGGGCTGGTGAGTGGACAGATACGCAGTATTTT. Protein: CASSPSERAGEWTDTQYF. The chain recombines TRBV4-1 with TRBJ2-3; D may be TRBD2 (5 bases). Looked up from germline, CDR1 is MGHRA and CDR2 is YSYEKL. CDR3 length: 18 residues. The ends were cut back, 4 bases at V and 3 bases at J, with 23 bases in the middle.

DNA of the CDR3: TGCGCCAGCAGCTCCGAAGGTCCCGGGGAGCTGTTTTTT. Translating it yields CASSSEGPGELFF. The chain employs TRBV5-1 and TRBJ2-2, with D hard to call. The V end lost 3 bases, the J end lost 6 bases, and 9 bases lay between the germline ends. Germline CDR1 reads SGHRS; CDR2 reads YFSETQ. The CDR3 consists of 13 residues.

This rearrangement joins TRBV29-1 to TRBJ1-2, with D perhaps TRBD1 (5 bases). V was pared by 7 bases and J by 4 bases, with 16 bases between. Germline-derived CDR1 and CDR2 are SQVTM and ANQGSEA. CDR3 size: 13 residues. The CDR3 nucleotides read TGCAGCGCAGGGACCTCCTTGGGCTATGGCTACACCTTC. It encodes CSAGTSLGYGYTF.

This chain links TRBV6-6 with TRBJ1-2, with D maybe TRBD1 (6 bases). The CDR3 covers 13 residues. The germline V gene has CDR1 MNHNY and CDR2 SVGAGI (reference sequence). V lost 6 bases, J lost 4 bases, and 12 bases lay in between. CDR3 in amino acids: CASSSDRIYGYTF. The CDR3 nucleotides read TGTGCCAGCAGCTCCGACAGGATCTATGGCTACACCTTC.

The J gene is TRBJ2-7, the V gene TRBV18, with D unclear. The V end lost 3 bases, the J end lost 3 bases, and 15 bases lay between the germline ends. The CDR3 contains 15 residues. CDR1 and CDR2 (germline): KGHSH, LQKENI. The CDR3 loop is CASSPSGQASYEQYF. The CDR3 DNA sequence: TGTGCCAGCTCACCCTCAGGCCAGGCGAGCTACGAGCAGTACTTC.

The CDR3 region is CASSDSTGGSTDTQYF. CDR3 DNA sequence: TGTGCCAGCAGTGACTCGACAGGAGGTAGCACAGATACGCAGTATTTT. The chain is built from TRBV6-4 and TRBJ2-3; maybe TRBD1 (6 bases). Per germline, CDR1 MRHNA and CDR2 SNTAGT. Trimming took 0 bases from V and 0 from J, leaving 10 bases between them. The CDR3 consists of 16 residues.

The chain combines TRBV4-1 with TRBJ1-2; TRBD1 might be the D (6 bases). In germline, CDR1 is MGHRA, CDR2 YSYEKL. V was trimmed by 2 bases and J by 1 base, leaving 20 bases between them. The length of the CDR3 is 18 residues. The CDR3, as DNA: TGCGCCAGCAGCCAATCCTCAGGGGCCGCGGTTAGTAACTATGGCTACACCTTC. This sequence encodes CASSQSSGAAVSNYGYTF.

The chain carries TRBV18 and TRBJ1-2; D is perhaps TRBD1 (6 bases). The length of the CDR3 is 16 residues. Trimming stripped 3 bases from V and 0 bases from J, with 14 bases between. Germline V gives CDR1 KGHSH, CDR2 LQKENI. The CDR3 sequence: CASSPSEQGANYGYTF. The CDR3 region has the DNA TGTGCCAGCTCACCTTCGGAACAGGGAGCTAACTATGGCTACACCTTC. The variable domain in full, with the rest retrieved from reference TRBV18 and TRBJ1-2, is NAGVMQNPRHLVRRRGQEARLRCSPMKGHSHVYWYRQLPEEGLKFMVYLQKENIIDESGMPKERFSAEFPKEGPSILRIQQVVRGDSAAYFCASSPSEQGANYGYTFGSGTRLTVV.

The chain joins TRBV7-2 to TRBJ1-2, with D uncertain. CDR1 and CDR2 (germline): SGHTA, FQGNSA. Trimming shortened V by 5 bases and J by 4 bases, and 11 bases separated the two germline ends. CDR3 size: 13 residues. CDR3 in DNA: TGTGCCAGCAGCAAGAGTGAGGGCTATGGCTACACCTTC. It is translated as CASSKSEGYGYTF.

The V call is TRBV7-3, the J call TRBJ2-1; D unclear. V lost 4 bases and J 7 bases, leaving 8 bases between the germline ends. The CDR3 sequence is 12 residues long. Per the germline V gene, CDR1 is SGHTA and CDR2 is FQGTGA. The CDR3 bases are TGTGCCAGCAGCTCCGAGACTAATGAGCAGTTCTTC. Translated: CASSSETNEQFF. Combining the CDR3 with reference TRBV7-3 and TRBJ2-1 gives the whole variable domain GAGVSQTPSNKVTEKGKYVELRCDPISGHTALYWYRQSLGQGPEFLIYFQGTGAADDSGLPNDRFFAVRPEGSVSTLKIQRTERGDSAVYLCASSSETNEQFFGPGTRLTVL.

CDR3 sequence: CASSATGGAGSTDTQYF. CDR3 sequence (DNA): TGTGCCAGCAGCGCCACTGGAGGTGCGGGGAGCACAGATACGCAGTATTTT. The V and J genes are TRBV9 and TRBJ2-3; weak D call: TRBD2 (6 bases). CDR3 size: 17 residues. V lost 3 bases and J 0 bases, leaving 17 bases between the germline ends. Germline V gene data show CDR1 as SGDLS and CDR2 as YYNGEE.

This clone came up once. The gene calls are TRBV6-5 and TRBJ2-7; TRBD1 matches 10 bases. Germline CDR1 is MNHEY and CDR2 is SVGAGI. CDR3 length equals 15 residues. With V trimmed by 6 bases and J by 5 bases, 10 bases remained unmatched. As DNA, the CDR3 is TGTGCCAGCAGCTTTACGGGACAGGGGTCCGACGAGCAGTACTTC. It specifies CASSFTGQGSDEQYF.

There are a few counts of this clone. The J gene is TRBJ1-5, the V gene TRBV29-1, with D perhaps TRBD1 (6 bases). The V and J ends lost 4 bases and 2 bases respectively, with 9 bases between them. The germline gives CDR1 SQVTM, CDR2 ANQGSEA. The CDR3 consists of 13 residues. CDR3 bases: TGCAGCGTTGCAGAGGGGGGCAATCAGCCCCAGCATTTT. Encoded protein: CSVAEGGNQPQHF.

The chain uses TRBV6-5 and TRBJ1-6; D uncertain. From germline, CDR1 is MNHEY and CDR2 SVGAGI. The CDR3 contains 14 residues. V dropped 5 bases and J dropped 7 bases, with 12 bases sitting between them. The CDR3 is CASSLTRRNSPLHF. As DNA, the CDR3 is TGTGCCAGCAGTCTTACGAGGAGGAATTCACCCCTCCACTTT.